Sequencing of this T cell receptor (beta chain) was carried out in a study of PD-1 blockade in classical Hodgkin lymphoma. This clone appeared a few times. Its antigen is not known. TCRdb's copy holds only in-frame clones and misses some; the assay was immunoSEQ multiplex PCR. The sample has about 26,000 clones, roughly 65% seen once. All trial patients relapsed after autologous stem cell transplantation. The CDR3 is 15 amino acids. Trimming left V 3 bases short and J 2 bases short, with 14 bases between. Germline CDR1 reads MNHEY; CDR2 reads SMNVEV (reference sequence). General study results and limits: Patients were excluded if nivolumab began under 1 year after ASCT (the autologous transplant). In newly diagnosed patients, baseline TCR diversity was reportedly below that of healthy donors.

The source material was peripheral blood mononuclear cells (PBMCs), sampled before the second cycle of nivolumab. The chain combines TRBV27 with TRBJ2-7, with D maybe TRBD1 (6 bases). This TCR was recovered from a human donor with classical Hodgkin lymphoma. The CDR3 DNA is TGTGCCAGCAGTTTCACGACAGGATTCGCCTACGAGCAGTACTTC. Translation gives CASSFTTGFAYEQYF.